The TCR beta chain described here comes from a study of vaccination effects on CD4 cells after COVID-19. Study as a whole: Following the second dose by a median of 72 days, the post-vaccine samples were obtained. Findings and limits, study-wide: Pronounced clonal contraction occurred in clones induced by infection and by vaccine late after vaccination. No early post-infection timepoints were available in the study, which also included few convalescent patients.

Profiled with immunoSEQ multiplex PCR; TCRdb holds only in-frame clones, not every one. The sample shows fewer than 40,000 clones, approximately 82% of them seen only once. This clone was found a few times. The antigen is not known. The germline gives CDR1 MGHRA, CDR2 YSYEKL. There are 13 residues in the CDR3. V was shortened by 5 bases and J by 2 bases, with 8 bases between the two germline ends. Using viral peptide pools, the ViraFEST assay grew out antigen-specific CD4+ T cells prior to sequencing. Culture proceeded for about ten days, and CD4+ T cells were then isolated. Each participant was given two doses of one vaccine (BNT162b2 or mRNA-1273). Half the medium was replaced with IL-2 medium on days 3 and 7.

This sequence originates from a human donor who received a COVID-19 vaccine. Some clones in this sample may be carry-over from other donors' samples. The chain joins TRBV4-1 to TRBJ2-3, with D unresolved. Sequenced material: CD4+ T cells from PBMCs cultured with HCoV-NL63 spike peptides, taken after COVID-19 vaccination. The CDR3 spells CASSGLNTDTQYF. The DNA of the CDR3 is TGCGCCAGCAGCGGGCTGAACACAGATACGCAGTATTTT.